Following are 2 T cell receptor beta chains from one sample sequenced in a study of blood T cells in healthy people across ages. A J-beta primer mix and a sample-barcoded 5' primer were used in a second PCR of about 6 to 12 cycles. TCRdb re-analysed the 5' RACE reads in MiXCR, keeping a single row per CDR3 protein. The data show roughly 680,000 distinct CDR3 sequences, over 45% seen once. Sequenced input: blood. These receptors originate from a woman in her sixties or seventies in good health.

This sequence joins TRBV7-2 and TRBJ2-7, with TRBD1 matching 9 bases. CDR3 length: 14 residues. Germline V CDR1 and CDR2: SGHTA, FQGNSA. The junction had 4 bases not matched to a gene; V was cut back by 4 bases and J by 3 bases. This CDR3 is CASSSGTGIYEQYF. The CDR3 DNA sequence: TGTGCCAGCAGCTCCGGGACAGGGATCTACGAGCAGTACTTC.

The genes are TRBV28 and TRBJ2-7, with D perhaps TRBD1 (6 bases). The germline V and J ends were trimmed by 5 bases and 6 bases, with 17 bases remaining between them. Looked up from germline, CDR1 is MDHEN and CDR2 is SYDVKM. This CDR3 has 14 residues. The DNA of the CDR3 is TGTGCCAGCAGTACGCAGACAGGAGGACTCGAGCAGTACTTC. It translates to CASSTQTGGLEQYF.